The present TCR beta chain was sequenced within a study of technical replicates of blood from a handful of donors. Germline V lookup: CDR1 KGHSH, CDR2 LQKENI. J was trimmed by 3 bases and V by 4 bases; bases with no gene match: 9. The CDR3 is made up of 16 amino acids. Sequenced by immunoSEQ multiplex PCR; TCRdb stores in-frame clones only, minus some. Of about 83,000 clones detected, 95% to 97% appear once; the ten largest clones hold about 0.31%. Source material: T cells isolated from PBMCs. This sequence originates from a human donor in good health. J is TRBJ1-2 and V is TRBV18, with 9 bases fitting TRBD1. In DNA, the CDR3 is TGTGCCAGCTCACTGCCGAGGGACAGGGTTGACTATGGCTACACCTTC. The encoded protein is CASSLPRDRVDYGYTF.